This T cell receptor (beta chain) was observed in a study of regulatory T cells in long-lasting Graves disease. Per the germline V gene, CDR1 is MNHNS and CDR2 is SASEGT. CDR3 length: 15 residues. Trimming removed 6 bases from V and 7 bases from J; junction bases left unmatched: 12. The authors built TCR beta libraries using iRepertoire HTBI primers and Arm-PCR of CDR3 regions. TCRdb itself ran the multiplex PCR reads through MiXCR, one entry per CDR3 protein. The sample contains 440,000 or so distinct CDR3 sequences, 14% to 15% of which appear only once. The time point was: newly diagnosed GD, antithyroid drugs for less than 3 months. The authors made the TCR library using RNA they extracted from PBMCs. This sample also appeared in a second study, on T cells in Graves' hyperthyroidism and ophthalmopathy. That source adds: From stable hyperthyroidism, ophthalmopathy was separated by a 13 V-J model.

The sequenced sample was peripheral blood mononuclear cells (PBMCs), obtained at new diagnosis, from a patient treated with antithyroid drugs. The sequence was obtained from a woman younger than 45 with Graves disease. This rearrangement joins TRBV6-1 to TRBJ1-5; 7 bases are shared with TRBD1. The CDR3 DNA sequence: TGTGCCAGCAGCCTTTCAGGGGGTCAGGGACAGCCCCAGCATTTT. Residues: CASSLSGGQGQPQHF.